A single sample is the source of the 10 T cell receptor beta chains below, sequenced in a study of cytomegalovirus exposure and HLA in healthy donors. The PCR made use of 60 Vbeta and 13 Jbeta primers. Repertoires were generated with immunoSEQ multiplex PCR, while TCRdb's copy carries only in-frame clones and drops some. This repertoire comprises over 150,000 clones; its ten largest clones make up roughly 0.7%. The specimen sequenced was PBMCs. The receptor source for this set is a boy aged 5-17 years in good health and CMV-seronegative.

The chain employs TRBV19 and TRBJ1-1; TRBD1 might be the D (6 bases). The length of the CDR3 is 14 residues. The germline V gene encodes CDR1 LNHDA and CDR2 SQIVND (reference sequence). Trimming left V 7 bases short and J 1 base short, with 13 bases between. The CDR3 DNA reads TGTGCCAGTACCAGGGGCACAGGGAACACTGAAGCTTTCTTT. Residues: CASTRGTGNTEAFF.

The genes are TRBV4-3 and TRBJ2-7, with unresolved D. CDR1 and CDR2 from the germline V gene are LGHNA and YSLEER. The V end lost 0 bases, the J end lost 4 bases, and 10 bases lay between the germline ends. The CDR3 is made up of 14 amino acids. In DNA, the CDR3 is TGCGCCAGCAGCCAAGACCAAAGAGGTTACGAGCAGTACTTC. Translated: CASSQDQRGYEQYF.

The chain carries TRBV19 and TRBJ1-4; D gene uncertain. Trimming took 6 bases from V and 0 from J, leaving 11 bases between them. The germline V gene encodes CDR1 LNHDA and CDR2 SQIVND (reference sequence). This CDR3 has 15 residues. CDR3 sequence (DNA): TGTGCCAGTAGCCCTACCATGGCAACTAATGAAAAACTGTTTTTT. This encodes CASSPTMATNEKLFF.

The CDR3 is CASSRLSGWGAKQETQYF. Here the CDR3 DNA reads TGCGCCAGCAGCCGACTTAGCGGGTGGGGAGCGAAGCAAGAGACCCAGTACTTC. The rearrangement joins TRBV5-1 to TRBJ2-5; 7 nucleotides line up with TRBD2. This CDR3 contains 18 residues. The germline V gene has CDR1 SGHRS and CDR2 YFSETQ. The V and J ends lost 4 bases and 2 bases, in that order; junction bases with no gene match: 17.

V and J are TRBV7-9 and TRBJ2-4; possible D gene TRBD1, 6 bases. This CDR3 is built from 15 residues. V lost 1 base and J lost 2, with 9 bases in between. Germline V lookup: CDR1 SEHNR, CDR2 FQNEAQ (reference sequence). The CDR3 loop is CASSLVTGTKNIQYF. DNA for the CDR3: TGTGCCAGCAGCTTAGTGACAGGAACCAAAAACATTCAGTACTTC.

The chain uses TRBV5-1 and TRBJ2-1; possible D gene TRBD1, 7 bases. Trimming left V 4 bases short and J 9 bases short, with 14 bases between. Looked up from germline, CDR1 is SGHRS and CDR2 is YFSETQ. The CDR3 is 13 residues long. CDR3 DNA sequence: TGCGCCAGCAGCGCGTCAGGGGGGAGTGAGCAGTTCTTC. This encodes CASSASGGSEQFF. The whole variable domain, remainder taken from reference TRBV5-1 and TRBJ2-1, is KAGVTQTPRYLIKTRGQQVTLSCSPISGHRSVSWYQQTPGQGLQFLFEYFSETQRNKGNFPGRFSGRQFSNSRSEMNVSTLELGDSALYLCASSASGGSEQFFGPGTRLTVL.

The V call is TRBV4-1, the J call TRBJ2-7, with TRBD1 identical over 7 bases. J gave up 5 bases and V 0 bases, and 7 bases lay outside the gene matches. Germline loops: CDR1 MGHRA, CDR2 YSYEKL. The CDR3 extends over 15 amino acids. In DNA, the CDR3 is TGCGCCAGCAGCCAAGAAGGAGGAGACAGGGACGAGCAGTACTTC. It specifies CASSQEGGDRDEQYF.

This chain joins TRBV7-3 and TRBJ2-2, with TRBD2 matching over 8 bases. Germline lookup yields CDR1 SGHTA and CDR2 FQGTGA. Trimming cost V 2 bases and J 6 bases; bases outside gene matches: 14. CDR3 length: 18 residues. The CDR3 DNA sequence: TGTGCCAGCAGCTTAGACAGAGAAAGCGGGGGCCTCGCCGGGGAGCTGTTTTTT. Protein sequence: CASSLDRESGGLAGELFF.

The chain recombines TRBV28 with TRBJ1-3; the D is unclear. V was trimmed by 5 bases and J by 4 bases, leaving 6 bases between them. This CDR3 comprises 12 residues. The germline gives CDR1 MDHEN, CDR2 SYDVKM. The CDR3 coding sequence is TGTGCCAGCAGTCCACTAGGAAACACCATATATTTT. Translated: CASSPLGNTIYF.

J is TRBJ2-7 and V is TRBV4-1, with 11 positions matching TRBD1. The germline CDR1 and CDR2 sequences are MGHRA and YSYEKL. The V segment lost 4 bases and the J segment 2 bases; nucleotides outside the gene matches: 4. CDR3 size: 15 residues. In DNA, the CDR3 is TGCGCCAGCAGCCCATCGGGACAGGGGGCCTACGAGCAGTACTTC. Its protein product is CASSPSGQGAYEQYF.